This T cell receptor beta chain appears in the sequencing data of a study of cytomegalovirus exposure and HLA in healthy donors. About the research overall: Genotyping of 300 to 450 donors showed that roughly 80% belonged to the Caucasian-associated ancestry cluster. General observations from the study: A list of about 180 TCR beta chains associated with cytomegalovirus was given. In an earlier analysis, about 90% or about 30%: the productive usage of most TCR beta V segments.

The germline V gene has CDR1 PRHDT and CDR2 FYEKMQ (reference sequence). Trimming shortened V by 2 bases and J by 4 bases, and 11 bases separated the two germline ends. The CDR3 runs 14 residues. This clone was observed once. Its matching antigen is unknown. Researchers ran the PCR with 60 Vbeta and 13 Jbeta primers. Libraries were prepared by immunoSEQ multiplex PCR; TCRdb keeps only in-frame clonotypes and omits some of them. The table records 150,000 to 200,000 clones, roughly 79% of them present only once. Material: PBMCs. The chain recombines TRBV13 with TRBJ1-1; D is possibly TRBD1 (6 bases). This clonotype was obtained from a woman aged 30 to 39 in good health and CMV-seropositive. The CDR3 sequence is CASSLSRGATEAFF. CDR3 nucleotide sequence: TGTGCCAGCAGCTTATCCAGGGGAGCCACTGAAGCTTTCTTT.